Below, one T cell receptor beta chain is given with its context. Antigen unknown. The data were taken from a study of vaccination and CD4 T cells after COVID-19. Stated treatment: roughly ten-day PBMC culture with coronavirus spike peptide pools or control peptides (ViraFEST assay). During the years 2011-2018, before the COVID-19 pandemic, the unexposed donor's CD4+ T cells were collected. Cultured CD4+ T cells had their DNA profiled by the Oncomine TCR Beta short-read assay. Investigators obtained genomic DNA by extraction from cultured CD4+ T cells. TCRdb reprocessed the PCR reads with MiXCR, giving one entry per CDR3 protein. The sample lists under 7,000 distinct CDR3 sequences; almost 30% were seen once. The CDR3 covers 14 residues. V lost 4 bases and J lost 5, with 12 bases in between.

This receptor was obtained from a human donor in good health. The V gene is TRBV23-1, the J gene TRBJ1-5; a weak D match, TRBD1 (5 bases). TRBV23-1 is an open reading frame whose function is uncertain. The sample taken for sequencing was CD4+ T cells from blood, cultured in vitro. The CDR3 is CASSRTVRDQPQHF. The CDR3 bases are TGCGCCAGCAGTCGCACGGTCAGGGATCAGCCCCAGCATTTT.